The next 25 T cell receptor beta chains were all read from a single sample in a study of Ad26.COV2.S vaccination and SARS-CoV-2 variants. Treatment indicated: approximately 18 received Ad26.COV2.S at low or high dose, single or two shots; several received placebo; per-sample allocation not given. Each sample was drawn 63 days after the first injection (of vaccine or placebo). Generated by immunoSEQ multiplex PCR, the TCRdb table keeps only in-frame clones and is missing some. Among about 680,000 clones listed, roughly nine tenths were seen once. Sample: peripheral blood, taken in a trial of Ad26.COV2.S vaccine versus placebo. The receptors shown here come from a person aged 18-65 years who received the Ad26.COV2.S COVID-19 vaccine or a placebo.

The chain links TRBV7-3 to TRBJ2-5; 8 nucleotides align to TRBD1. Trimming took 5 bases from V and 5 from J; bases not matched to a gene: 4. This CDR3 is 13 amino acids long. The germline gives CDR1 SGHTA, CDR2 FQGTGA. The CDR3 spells CASSLRQGETQYF. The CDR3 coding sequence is TGTGCCAGCAGCCTTCGACAGGGGGAGACCCAGTACTTC.

CDR3 nucleotides: TGTGCCACCAGCAGAGCCGGGACTAGCGGTCGCTACGAGCAGTACTTC. Its protein is CATSRAGTSGRYEQYF. The chain joins TRBV15 to TRBJ2-7; 11 bases match TRBD2. V gave up 1 base and J gave up 3 bases; unmatched junction bases: 5. The germline CDR1 and CDR2 sequences are LNHNV and YYDKDF (reference sequence). The CDR3 is 16 residues long.

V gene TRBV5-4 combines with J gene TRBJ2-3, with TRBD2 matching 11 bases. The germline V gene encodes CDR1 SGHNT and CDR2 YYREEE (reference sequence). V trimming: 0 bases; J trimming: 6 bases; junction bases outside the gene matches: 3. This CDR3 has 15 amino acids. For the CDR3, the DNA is TGTGCCAGCAGCTTGGAACTAGCGGGAGTGGATACGCAGTATTTT. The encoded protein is CASSLELAGVDTQYF.

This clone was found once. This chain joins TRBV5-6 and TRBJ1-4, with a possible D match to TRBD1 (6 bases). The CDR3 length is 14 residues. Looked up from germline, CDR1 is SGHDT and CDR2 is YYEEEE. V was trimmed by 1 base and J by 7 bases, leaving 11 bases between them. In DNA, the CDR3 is TGTGCCAGCAGCTTGTATGGGGGCTCTGAAAAACTGTTTTTT. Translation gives CASSLYGGSEKLFF.

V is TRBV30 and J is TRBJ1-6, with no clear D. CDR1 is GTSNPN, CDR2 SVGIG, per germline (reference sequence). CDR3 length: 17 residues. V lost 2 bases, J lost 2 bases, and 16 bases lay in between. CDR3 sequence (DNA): TGTGCCTGGAGTCCCCCACAGTGGATAGCCTATAATTCACCCCTCCACTTT. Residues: CAWSPPQWIAYNSPLHF.

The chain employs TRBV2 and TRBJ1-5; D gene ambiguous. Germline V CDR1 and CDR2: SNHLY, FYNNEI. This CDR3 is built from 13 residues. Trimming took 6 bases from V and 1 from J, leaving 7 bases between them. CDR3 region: CASSFDSNQPQHF. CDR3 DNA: TGTGCCAGCAGCTTCGACAGCAATCAGCCCCAGCATTTT.

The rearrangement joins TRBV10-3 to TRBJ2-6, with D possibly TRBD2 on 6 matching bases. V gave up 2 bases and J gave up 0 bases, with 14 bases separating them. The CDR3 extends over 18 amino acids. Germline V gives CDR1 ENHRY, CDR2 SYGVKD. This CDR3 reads CAISERAGWSSGANVLTF. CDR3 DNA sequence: TGTGCCATCAGTGAGCGGGCGGGATGGAGCTCTGGGGCCAACGTCCTGACTTTC.

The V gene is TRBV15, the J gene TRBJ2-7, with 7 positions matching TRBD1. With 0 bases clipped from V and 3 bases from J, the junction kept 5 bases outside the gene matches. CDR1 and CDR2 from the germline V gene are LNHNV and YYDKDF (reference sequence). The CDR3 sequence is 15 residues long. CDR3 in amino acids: CATSRDRDRVYEQYF. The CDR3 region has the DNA TGTGCCACCAGCAGAGATCGGGACAGAGTCTACGAGCAGTACTTC.

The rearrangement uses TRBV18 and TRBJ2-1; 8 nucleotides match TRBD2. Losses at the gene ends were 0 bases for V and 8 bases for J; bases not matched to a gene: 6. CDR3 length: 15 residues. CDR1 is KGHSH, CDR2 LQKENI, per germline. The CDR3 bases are TGTGCCAGCTCACCACCAAGTCTAGCGGGCGATGAGCAGTTCTTC. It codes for CASSPPSLAGDEQFF. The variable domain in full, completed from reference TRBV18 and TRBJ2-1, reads NAGVMQNPRHLVRRRGQEARLRCSPMKGHSHVYWYRQLPEEGLKFMVYLQKENIIDESGMPKERFSAEFPKEGPSILRIQQVVRGDSAAYFCASSPPSLAGDEQFFGPGTRLTVL.

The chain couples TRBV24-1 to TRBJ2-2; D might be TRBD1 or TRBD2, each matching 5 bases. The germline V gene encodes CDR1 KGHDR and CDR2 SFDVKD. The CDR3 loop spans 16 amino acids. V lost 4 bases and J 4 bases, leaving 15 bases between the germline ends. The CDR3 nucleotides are TGTGCCACCAGTGACCGGGACCACCGAGGCACCGGGGAGCTGTTTTTT. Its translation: CATSDRDHRGTGELFF.

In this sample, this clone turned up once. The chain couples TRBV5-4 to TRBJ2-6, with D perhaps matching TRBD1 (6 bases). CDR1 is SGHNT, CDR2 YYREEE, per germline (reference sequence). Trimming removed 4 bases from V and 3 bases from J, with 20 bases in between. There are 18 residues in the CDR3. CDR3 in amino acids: CASSPQGWGTLGANVLTF. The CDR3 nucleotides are TGTGCCAGCAGCCCGCAGGGGTGGGGAACTCTTGGGGCCAACGTCCTGACTTTC.

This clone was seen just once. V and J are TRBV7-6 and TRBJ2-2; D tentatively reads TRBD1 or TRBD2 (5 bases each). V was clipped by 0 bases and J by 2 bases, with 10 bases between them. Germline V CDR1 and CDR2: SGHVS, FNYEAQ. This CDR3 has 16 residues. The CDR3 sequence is CASSLAQEANTGELFF. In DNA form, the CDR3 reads TGTGCCAGCAGCTTAGCACAGGAGGCCAACACCGGGGAGCTGTTTTTT.

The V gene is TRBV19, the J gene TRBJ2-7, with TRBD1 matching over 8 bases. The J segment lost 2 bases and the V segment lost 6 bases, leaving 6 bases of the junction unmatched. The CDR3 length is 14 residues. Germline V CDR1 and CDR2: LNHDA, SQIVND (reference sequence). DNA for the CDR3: TGTGCCAGTAGCCCGGACAGGGAACCCTACGAGCAGTACTTC. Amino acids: CASSPDREPYEQYF.

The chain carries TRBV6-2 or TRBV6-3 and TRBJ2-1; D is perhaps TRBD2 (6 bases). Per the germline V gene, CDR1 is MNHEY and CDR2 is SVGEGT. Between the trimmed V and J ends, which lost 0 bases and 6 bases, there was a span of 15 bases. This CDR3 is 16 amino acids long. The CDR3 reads CASSYSSTVGLNEQFF. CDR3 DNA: TGTGCCAGCAGTTACTCGAGCACCGTGGGACTCAATGAGCAGTTCTTC.

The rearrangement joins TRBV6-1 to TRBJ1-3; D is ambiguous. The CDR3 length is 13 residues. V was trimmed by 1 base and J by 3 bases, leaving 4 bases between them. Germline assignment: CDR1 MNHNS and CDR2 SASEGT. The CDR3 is CASSEGFGNTIYF. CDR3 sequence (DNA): TGTGCCAGCAGTGAAGGATTTGGAAACACCATATATTTT.

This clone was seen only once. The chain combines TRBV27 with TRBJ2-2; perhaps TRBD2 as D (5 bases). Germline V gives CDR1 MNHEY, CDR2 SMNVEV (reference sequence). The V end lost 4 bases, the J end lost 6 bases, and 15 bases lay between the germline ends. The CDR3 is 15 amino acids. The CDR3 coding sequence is TGTGCCAGCAGTTCTACTAGAGGCGTCCCCGGGGAGCTGTTTTTT. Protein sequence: CASSSTRGVPGELFF.

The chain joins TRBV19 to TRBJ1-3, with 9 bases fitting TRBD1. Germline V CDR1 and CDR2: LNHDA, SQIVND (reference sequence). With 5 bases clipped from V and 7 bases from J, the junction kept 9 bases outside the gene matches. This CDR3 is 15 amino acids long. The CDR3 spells CASSQNRGPRNTIYF. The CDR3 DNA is TGTGCCAGTAGTCAAAACAGGGGGCCAAGGAACACCATATATTTT.

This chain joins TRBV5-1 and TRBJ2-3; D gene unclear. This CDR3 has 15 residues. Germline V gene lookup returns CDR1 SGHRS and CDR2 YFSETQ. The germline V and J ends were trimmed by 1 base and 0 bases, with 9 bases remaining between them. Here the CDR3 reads CASSLNYPSTDTQYF. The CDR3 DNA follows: TGCGCCAGCAGCTTGAACTACCCTAGCACAGATACGCAGTATTTT.

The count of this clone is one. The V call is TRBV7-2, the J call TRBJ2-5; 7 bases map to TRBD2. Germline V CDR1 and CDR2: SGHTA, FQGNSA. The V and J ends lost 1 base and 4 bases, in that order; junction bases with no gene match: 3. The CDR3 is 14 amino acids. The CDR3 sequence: CASSLGASGETQYF. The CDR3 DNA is TGTGCCAGCAGCTTAGGGGCTAGCGGAGAGACCCAGTACTTC.

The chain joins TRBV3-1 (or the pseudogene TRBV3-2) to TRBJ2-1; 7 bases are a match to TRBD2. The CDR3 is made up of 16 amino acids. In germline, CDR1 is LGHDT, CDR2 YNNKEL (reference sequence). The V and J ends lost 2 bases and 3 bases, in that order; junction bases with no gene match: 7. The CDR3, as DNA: TGTGCCAGCAGCCAATTTGCGGGAGTGGTCTACAATGAGCAGTTCTTC. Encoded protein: CASSQFAGVVYNEQFF.

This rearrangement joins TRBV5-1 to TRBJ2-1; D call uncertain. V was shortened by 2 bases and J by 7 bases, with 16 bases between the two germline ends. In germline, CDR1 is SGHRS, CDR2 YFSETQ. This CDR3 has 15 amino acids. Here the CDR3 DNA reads TGCGCCAGCAGCTTAACGGGTAACAAAGGGAATGAGCAGTTCTTC. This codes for CASSLTGNKGNEQFF. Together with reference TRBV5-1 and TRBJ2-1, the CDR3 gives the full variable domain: KAGVTQTPRYLIKTRGQQVTLSCSPISGHRSVSWYQQTPGQGLQFLFEYFSETQRNKGNFPGRFSGRQFSNSRSEMNVSTLELGDSALYLCASSLTGNKGNEQFFGPGTRLTVL.

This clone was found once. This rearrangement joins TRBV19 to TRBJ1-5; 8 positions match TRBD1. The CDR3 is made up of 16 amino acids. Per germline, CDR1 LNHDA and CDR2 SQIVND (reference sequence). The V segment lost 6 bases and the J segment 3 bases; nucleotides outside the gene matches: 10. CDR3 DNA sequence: TGTGCCAGTAGCCAGGGGGCGACAGCTCTCAATCAGCCCCAGCATTTT. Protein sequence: CASSQGATALNQPQHF.

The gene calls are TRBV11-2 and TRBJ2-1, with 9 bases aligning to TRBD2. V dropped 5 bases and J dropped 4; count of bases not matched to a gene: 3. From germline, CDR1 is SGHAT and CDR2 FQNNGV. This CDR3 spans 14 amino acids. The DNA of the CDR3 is TGTGCCAGCAGCCATAGCGGGGGTTACAATGAGCAGTTCTTC. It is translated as CASSHSGGYNEQFF.

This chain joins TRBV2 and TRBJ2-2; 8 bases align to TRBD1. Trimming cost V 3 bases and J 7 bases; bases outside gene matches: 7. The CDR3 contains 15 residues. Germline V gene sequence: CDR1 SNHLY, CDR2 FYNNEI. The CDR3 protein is CASSEETGVIGELFF. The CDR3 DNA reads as TGTGCCAGCAGTGAGGAGACAGGGGTTATCGGGGAGCTGTTTTTT.

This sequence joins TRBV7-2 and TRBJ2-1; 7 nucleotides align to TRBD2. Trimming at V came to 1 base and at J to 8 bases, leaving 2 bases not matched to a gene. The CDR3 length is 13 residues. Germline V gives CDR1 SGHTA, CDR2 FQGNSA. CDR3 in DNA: TGTGCCAGCAGCTTAGTTCGGGAGGATGAGCAGTTCTTC. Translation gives CASSLVREDEQFF.